Listed below are T cell receptor beta chains from one sample, sequenced in a study of cytomegalovirus exposure and HLA in healthy donors. Sequenced by immunoSEQ multiplex PCR; TCRdb stores in-frame clones only, minus some. The table includes 100,000 to 150,000 clones, about 74% detected once. The sequencing input was PBMCs. Source of these receptors: a woman aged 60 to 75 in good health and CMV-seronegative. Both conserved end residues are part of each CDR3. D genes are given only for firm matches. Size values are once, few and many counts, or a class for expanded clones, and some rows have none.

d_gene	v_gene	j_gene	abundance	CDR3nt	CDR3aa
TRBD2	TRBV7-2	TRBJ2-7	NA	TGTGCCAGCAGCTTAGCCGGGACTAACTACGAGCAGTACTTC	CASSLAGTNYEQYF
NA	TRBV28	TRBJ1-1	NA	TGTGCCAGCACTTCGCCGGGAGGCTTTAACACTGAAGCTTTCTTT	CASTSPGGFNTEAFF
NA	TRBV5-5	TRBJ1-1	once	TGTGCCAGCAGCTTGTTTTTTGGGTCCAGGGGAATAGTAGGTTTCTTT	CASSLFFGSRGIVGFF
TRBD1	TRBV30	TRBJ1-2	NA	TGTGCCTGGAGTTCCCAGACAGGGTTGAGTGGCTACACCTTC	CAWSSQTGLSGYTF
TRBD1	TRBV19	TRBJ2-5	NA	TGTGCCAGTAGTATATCGGGACAGGAGAAAGAGACCCAGTACTTC	CASSISGQEKETQYF
TRBD1	TRBV6-5	TRBJ1-1	few	TGTGCCAGCAGTCAGCACAGGGGGAACACTGAAGCTTTCTTT	CASSQHRGNTEAFF
NA	TRBV13	TRBJ1-3	NA	TGTGCCAGCAGCTCGCTATTGAAGTCTGGAAACACCATATATTTT	CASSSLLKSGNTIYF
NA	TRBV9	TRBJ1-5	NA	TGTGCCAGCAGCGTAGGGCGGGGAGGCAATCAGCCCCAGCATTTT	CASSVGRGGNQPQHF
TRBD2	TRBV6-4	TRBJ2-3	NA	TGTGCCAGCAGTGACCAGCCTAGCGGTACGCAGTATTTT	CASSDQPSGTQYF
NA	TRBV29-1	TRBJ2-1	NA	TGCAGCGTTGACCCGGAGGAGGTCAGTAAAAAGCAGTTCTTC	CSVDPEEVSKKQFF
TRBD2	TRBV5-1	TRBJ2-1	NA	TGCGCCAGCAGCTTGGCGGGGGGGCTTAAGGGTGAGCAGTTCTTC	CASSLAGGLKGEQFF
NA	TRBV5-1	TRBJ1-3	NA	TGCGCCAGCAGCTCTATAGGGGTCTCTGGAAACACCATATATTTT	CASSSIGVSGNTIYF
TRBD2	TRBV10-1	TRBJ2-5	NA	TGCGCCAGCAGCCCTCCGGGGGGGTTCGGCAAGACCCAGTACTTC	CASSPPGGFGKTQYF
NA	TRBV7-2	TRBJ1-5	NA	TGTGCCAGCACTGACTGGCTTAGCAATCAGCCCCAGCATTTT	CASTDWLSNQPQHF
TRBD1	TRBV19	TRBJ2-5	NA	TGTGCCAGTAGTGGGGGGACAGGGGCAAAAGAGACCCAGTACTTC	CASSGGTGAKETQYF
NA	TRBV7-9	TRBJ1-1	few	TGTGCCAGCAGCCTAGAAGGGGTAGAAGCTTTCTTT	CASSLEGVEAFF
TRBD2	TRBV28	TRBJ2-1	NA	TGTGCCAGCCCCCCTAGTCTAGCGGGGAACTACAATGAGCAGTTCTTC	CASPPSLAGNYNEQFF
TRBD2	TRBV5-1	TRBJ2-5	NA	TGCGCCAGCAGCCCGGGCCCAGGCGGGGGGACGGAGACCCAGTACTTC	CASSPGPGGGTETQYF
TRBD1	TRBV5-1	TRBJ1-1	NA	TGCGCCAGCAGCCCCCGGGGGGGGACAGGGGAAGGGACGAACACTGAAGCTTTCTTT	CASSPRGGTGEGTNTEAFF
TRBD1	TRBV28	TRBJ2-3	NA	TGTGCCAGCAGTTTAGGGAGACAGGGGCGCACAGATACGCAGTATTTT	CASSLGRQGRTDTQYF
NA	TRBV5-1	TRBJ2-3	NA	TGCGCCAGCAGCCCCCCCTACAGGACACCTAGCACAGATACGCAGTATTTT	CASSPPYRTPSTDTQYF
TRBD2	TRBV4-1	TRBJ2-3	NA	TGCGCCAGCAGCCAAAACATCCCGGGACTAGCGGGGGGACCCACAGATACGCAGTATTTT	CASSQNIPGLAGGPTDTQYF
NA	TRBV28	TRBJ2-1	NA	TGTGCCAGCGAGGACAGCTCCTACAATGAGCAGTTCTTC	CASEDSSYNEQFF
TRBD1	TRBV7-8	TRBJ1-1	NA	TGTGCCAGCAGCAGCTCCAGGGGGTGGACTGAAGCTTTCTTT	CASSSSRGWTEAFF
NA	TRBV5-1	TRBJ2-1	NA	TGCGCCAGCAGCTGGGAGGCCCTATCTGAGCAGTTCTTC	CASSWEALSEQFF
NA	TRBV7-9	TRBJ2-2	once	TGTGCCAGCATCCTGACTAGTAGTAGGGACACCGGGGAGCTGTTTTTT	CASILTSSRDTGELFF
NA	TRBV21-1	TRBJ2-3	NA	TGTGCCAGCAGGGGGATGGGGCCAGATACGCAGTATTTT	CASRGMGPDTQYF
NA	TRBV29-1	TRBJ2-3	NA	TGCAGCTTTCGCCCGAGCCACACAGATACGCAGTATTTT	CSFRPSHTDTQYF
NA	TRBV5-4	TRBJ2-2	NA	TGTGCCAGCAGCGACACAGGGCAGAACACCGGGGAGCTGTTTTTT	CASSDTGQNTGELFF
TRBD2	TRBV7-6	TRBJ2-5	NA	TGTGCCAGCAGCTCCCAGGTAGCGGGAGGGATACCTAAAGAGACCCAGTACTTC	CASSSQVAGGIPKETQYF
NA	TRBV28	TRBJ1-5	NA	TGTGCCAGCAGATTACAGGGCCAGCCCCAGCATTTT	CASRLQGQPQHF
NA	TRBV18	TRBJ2-5	NA	TGTGCCAGCTCACCACCGAGTAGTGAGACCCAGTACTTC	CASSPPSSETQYF
TRBD1	TRBV7-3	TRBJ2-7	NA	TGTGCCAGCAGCTCAAGCGGGACAGGGGTCCACGAGCAGTACTTC	CASSSSGTGVHEQYF
NA	TRBV28	TRBJ2-7	NA	TGTGCCAGCAGTGCAACAGATACCTACGAGCAGTACTTC	CASSATDTYEQYF
NA	TRBV21-1	TRBJ2-1	NA	TGTGCCAGCAGCAAAGACCGACAGGGAGATAATGAGCAGTTCTTC	CASSKDRQGDNEQFF
NA	TRBV6-5	TRBJ2-7	once	TGTGCCAGCAGTTACGGGAGAGGGAGCTACGAGCAGTACTTC	CASSYGRGSYEQYF
TRBD2	TRBV7-3	TRBJ2-5	few	TGTGCCAGCAGCTTAATAGGCGGGAGAGGAGAGACCCAGTACTTC	CASSLIGGRGETQYF
NA	TRBV29-1	TRBJ1-2	NA	TGCAGCGTTTGGGACAACGGAAGGAACTATGGCTACACCTTC	CSVWDNGRNYGYTF
NA	TRBV2	TRBJ2-1	NA	TGTGCCAGCACCTCTGCGGGGACAGAAAACAATGAGCAGTTCTTC	CASTSAGTENNEQFF